Following are 19 T cell receptor beta chains from one sample sequenced in a study of T cells in Graves' hyperthyroidism and ophthalmopathy. Template material for amplifying TCR beta CDR3 regions consisted of RNA transcripts. The HTBI primer set served for first-round RT-PCR of the TCR CDR3. TCRdb reprocessed the multiplex PCR reads via MiXCR and lists one record per CDR3 protein. The data show a few hundred thousand distinct CDR3 sequences, with just over 45% seen just once and around 7.7% held by the top ten. The sample was peripheral blood or thyroid tissue (not recorded which). The source of these receptors is a woman aged 18 to 35 with Graves' hyperthyroidism.

This chain connects TRBV20-1 to TRBJ1-2; tentative D call: TRBD1 (5 bases). This CDR3 contains 12 residues. From germline, CDR1 is DFQATT and CDR2 SNEGSKA (reference sequence). The V end was cut by 8 bases, the J end by 7 bases, with 17 bases between. CDR3 loop: CSYARGSAGYTF. The CDR3 DNA is TGCAGTTACGCGCGGGGCTCCGCTGGCTACACCTTC.

This chain joins TRBV20-1 and TRBJ2-7; the match to TRBD2 covers 12 bases. The CDR3 runs 14 residues. The germline gives CDR1 DFQATT, CDR2 SNEGSKA (reference sequence). The V gene end was trimmed by 3 bases and the J gene end by 7 bases; junction bases not matched to a gene: 7. The CDR3 coding sequence is TGCAGTGCTAGTGGACTAGCGGGATCGGAAGAGCAGTACTTC. It yields the protein CSASGLAGSEEQYF.

CDR3 loop: CASSTQDTQYF. The DNA for the CDR3 is TGTGCCAGCAGCACCCAAGATACGCAGTATTTT. The rearrangement uses TRBV12-3 or TRBV12-4 and TRBJ2-3; D unclear. The CDR3 covers 11 residues. Trimming took 6 bases from V and 5 from J, leaving 6 bases between them.

This clonotype appeared many times. The CDR3 sequence is CASSLASGRPQHF. As DNA, the CDR3 is TGCGCCAGCAGCTTGGCTAGTGGAAGGCCCCAGCATTTT. The chain recombines TRBV5-1 with TRBJ1-5; D uncertain. This CDR3 has 13 amino acids. Trimming stripped 0 bases from V and 9 bases from J, with 10 bases between. Germline CDR1 reads SGHRS; CDR2 reads YFSETQ.

The V call is TRBV7-2, the J call TRBJ1-4; a possible D gene is TRBD1 (5 bases). This CDR3 contains 17 residues. The germline V gene has CDR1 SGHTA and CDR2 FQGNSA. Trimming shortened V by 6 bases and J by 7 bases, and 24 bases separated the two germline ends. CDR3 amino acids: CASSYSGHTGDGEKLFF. CDR3 coding DNA: TGTGCCAGCAGTTACTCCGGACACACCGGGGATGGTGAAAAACTGTTTTTT.

V and J are TRBV10-3 and TRBJ1-5; 7 bases are a match to TRBD1. Per the germline V gene, CDR1 is ENHRY and CDR2 is SYGVKD. V lost 3 bases to trimming and J lost 5 bases; unmatched junction nucleotides: 4. The CDR3 spans 14 residues. CDR3 region: CAISEVQGDQPQHF. The DNA of the CDR3 is TGTGCCATCAGTGAAGTCCAGGGGGATCAGCCCCAGCATTTT.

As regards this clonotype: It may be a read error: a sequence one base away is much more abundant. Likely a read error: the CDR3 ends without its conserved phenylalanine or tryptophan. The chain uses TRBV7-2 and TRBJ1-2; 7 bases fit TRBD1. J was trimmed by 8 bases and V by 6 bases; bases with no gene match: 9. This CDR3 contains 13 residues. Per germline, CDR1 SGHTA and CDR2 FQGNSA. In DNA, the CDR3 is TGTGCCAGCAGTTTCGACAGGGTGATGGGCTACACCCTC. It encodes CASSFDRVMGYTL.

The rearrangement joins TRBV7-9 to TRBJ2-7; 11 bases match TRBD2. V trimming: 4 bases; J trimming: 6 bases; junction bases outside the gene matches: 8. The CDR3 spans 15 residues. CDR1 and CDR2 from the germline V gene are SEHNR and FQNEAQ (reference sequence). This CDR3 is CASSYSGREQGEQYF. CDR3 in DNA: TGTGCCAGCAGCTATAGCGGGAGGGAGCAGGGCGAGCAGTACTTC.

V gene TRBV25-1 combines with J gene TRBJ2-1; D remains ambiguous. V was shortened by 8 bases and J by 6 bases, with 17 bases between the two germline ends. From germline, CDR1 is MGHDK and CDR2 SYGVNS. This CDR3 spans 14 amino acids. The CDR3 loop reads CASSPPTLLNEQFF. The CDR3, as DNA: TGTGCCAGCTCACCACCTACGCTCCTCAATGAGCAGTTCTTC.

The chain joins TRBV24-1 to TRBJ2-3; 7 bases match TRBD1. CDR1 is KGHDR and CDR2 is SFDVKD in the germline V gene. J was trimmed by 2 bases and V by 2 bases; bases with no gene match: 6. The CDR3 runs to 16 residues. The CDR3 loop reads CATSDYGQDTTDTQYF. The DNA for the CDR3 is TGTGCCACCAGTGATTATGGACAGGATACCACAGATACGCAGTATTTT.

The chain has TRBV30 and TRBJ1-5; possible D gene TRBD1, 5 bases. V lost 5 bases, J lost 9 bases, and 17 bases lay in between. CDR3 length: 13 amino acids. Per germline, CDR1 GTSNPN and CDR2 SVGIG (reference sequence). The CDR3: CAWSGLGSVPQHF. DNA for the CDR3: TGTGCCTGGTCGGGACTCGGGTCTGTGCCCCAGCATTTT.

This clonotype was recorded a few times. The chain combines TRBV19 with TRBJ2-1; D gene ambiguous. Germline CDR1 LNHDA, CDR2 SQIVND (reference sequence). Trimming cost V 3 bases and J 3 bases, with 3 bases left between them. The CDR3 is 12 amino acids. The CDR3 DNA sequence: TGTGCCAGTAGTATTGGCTACAATGAGCAGTTCTTC. Amino acids: CASSIGYNEQFF. The full variable domain, with the rest looked up from reference TRBV19 and TRBJ2-1, is DGGITQSPKYLFRKEGQNVTLSCEQNLNHDAMYWYRQDPGQGLRLIYYSQIVNDFQKGDIAEGYSVSREKKESFPLTVTSAQKNPTAFYLCASSIGYNEQFFGPGTRLTVL.

V usage is TRBV29-1 and J usage is TRBJ1-2; 7 bases align to TRBD1. This CDR3 contains 15 residues. The germline V gene has CDR1 SQVTM and CDR2 ANQGSEA. Losses at the gene ends were 2 bases for V and 2 bases for J; bases not matched to a gene: 8. The CDR3 nucleotides are TGCAGCGTTGAATTTACCCGACAGGGCAACTATGGCTACACCTTC. Translation gives CSVEFTRQGNYGYTF.

This clonotype has at least ten counts. The V gene is TRBV5-5, the J gene TRBJ2-5, with TRBD2 as a possible D gene (6 bases). Trimming cost V 4 bases and J 1 base, with 11 bases left between them. CDR3 length: 14 amino acids. Per the germline V gene, CDR1 is SGHKS and CDR2 is YYEKEE (reference sequence). This CDR3 is CASSPGGAQETQYF. In DNA, the CDR3 is TGTGCCAGCAGCCCTGGCGGGGCCCAAGAGACCCAGTACTTC.

This clonotype was counted at least ten times. The chain carries TRBV7-9 and TRBJ2-5; D remains ambiguous. V was shortened by 0 bases and J by 4 bases, with 12 bases between the two germline ends. This CDR3 has 15 residues. Germline loops: CDR1 SEHNR, CDR2 FQNEAQ (reference sequence). CDR3 amino acids: CASSLAFGGPETQYF. Here the CDR3 DNA reads TGTGCCAGCAGCTTAGCTTTCGGTGGGCCAGAGACCCAGTACTTC. Variable domain in full (rest from reference TRBV7-9 and TRBJ2-5): DTGVSQNPRHKITKRGQNVTFRCDPISEHNRLYWYRQTLGQGPEFLTYFQNEAQLEKSRLLSDRFSAERPKGSFSTLEIQRTEQGDSAMYLCASSLAFGGPETQYFGPGTRLLVL.

This clonotype was recorded at least ten times. The gene calls are TRBV20-1 and TRBJ2-7, with a tentative D call TRBD1 (5 bases). CDR3 length: 12 residues. Germline CDR1 and CDR2: DFQATT and SNEGSKA (reference sequence). Trimming pared 2 bases from V and 5 bases from J, leaving 10 bases between. The CDR3 sequence: CSARPGIHEQYF. The CDR3 region has the DNA TGCAGTGCTAGACCAGGGATCCACGAGCAGTACTTC.

This clonotype was recorded many times. The CDR3 is CASSLTPGENTEAFF. CDR3 coding DNA: TGTGCCAGCAGCTTAACCCCAGGGGAGAACACTGAAGCTTTCTTT. The V and J genes are TRBV7-3 and TRBJ1-1; a possible D gene is TRBD1 (6 bases). Germline-derived CDR1 and CDR2 are SGHTA and FQGTGA. The V end was cut by 0 bases, the J end by 1 base, with 9 bases between. The CDR3 has 15 amino acids.

In this sample, this clonotype turned up a few times. The chain carries TRBV24-1 and TRBJ2-7; D gene ambiguous. This CDR3 is 13 amino acids long. CDR1 and CDR2 from the germline V gene are KGHDR and SFDVKD. The ends were cut back, 4 bases at V and 2 bases at J, with 8 bases in the middle. The CDR3 region has the DNA TGTGCCACCAGTGACCCTGGGGCCTACGAGCAGTACTTC. Protein sequence: CATSDPGAYEQYF.

This clonotype has at least ten counts. This chain links TRBV15 with TRBJ1-2, with D perhaps TRBD1 (5 bases). Per germline, CDR1 LNHNV and CDR2 YYDKDF (reference sequence). Trimming cost V 4 bases and J 4 bases, with 13 bases left between them. This CDR3 is 14 amino acids long. CDR3 DNA sequence: TGTGCCACCAGCAAGGGCAGGGAGGCCTATGGCTACACCTTC. This encodes CATSKGREAYGYTF.